One and the same sample provided the 19 T cell receptor beta chains below, sequenced in a study of T-cell memory formation after mild COVID-19. Via MiXCR, TCRdb re-called the 5' RACE reads, giving one row per CDR3 protein. Found here are just over 300,000 distinct CDR3 sequences, roughly 19% of them singletons; the top ten hold over 20%. Sample: PBMCs or a T cell subset sorted from them (not recorded which). The source is a young man who had mild COVID-19 (a few samples of this study predate the infection). Cell type and time point are not known.

This clonotype was recorded a few times. The V gene is TRBV7-2, the J gene TRBJ2-7, with D unresolved. The CDR3 length is 15 residues. Germline CDR1 and CDR2: SGHTA and FQGNSA. V lost 4 bases and J 0 bases, leaving 13 bases between the germline ends. The CDR3 nucleotides are TGTGCCAGCAGCTCGGCTAACACCAACTCCTACGAGCAGTACTTC. It is translated as CASSSANTNSYEQYF.

The chain has TRBV12-3 or TRBV12-4 and TRBJ1-2, with D unclear. The CDR3 runs 12 residues. V shed 3 bases and J shed 5 bases, with 7 bases lying between them. Written as DNA, the CDR3 is TGTGCCAGCAGTTTGGCAGTGTATGGCTACACCTTC. Translated: CASSLAVYGYTF.

This clonotype was recorded many times. V is TRBV2 and J is TRBJ2-1; possible D gene TRBD1, 5 bases. The ends were cut back, 8 bases at V and 6 bases at J, with 23 bases in the middle. The CDR3 loop spans 16 amino acids. CDR1 is SNHLY, CDR2 FYNNEI, per germline. For the CDR3, the DNA is TGTGCCAGCGGCGGCATCCAGGGTCTTCTGGTCAATGAGCAGTTCTTC. Amino acid sequence: CASGGIQGLLVNEQFF.

The chain employs TRBV4-3 and TRBJ1-1, with a weak D call TRBD1 (5 bases). The CDR3 sequence is 13 residues long. Trimming cost V 9 bases and J 4 bases, with 15 bases left between them. CDR1 and CDR2 from the germline V gene are LGHNA and YSLEER. The CDR3 sequence is CASKGLFGTEAFF. The DNA for the CDR3 is TGCGCCAGTAAGGGACTCTTCGGCACTGAAGCTTTCTTT.

This clonotype showed up many times. The chain recombines TRBV20-1 with TRBJ2-3; unclear D gene. Germline lookup yields CDR1 DFQATT and CDR2 SNEGSKA (reference sequence). The CDR3 consists of 13 residues. Trimming left V 6 bases short and J 6 bases short, with 16 bases between. CDR3 sequence (DNA): TGCAGTGCGGGTCTCTCCCCCGCGGATACGCAGTATTTT. Translation: CSAGLSPADTQYF.

This clonotype was counted a few times. This chain connects TRBV10-3 to TRBJ2-7, with 8 bases fitting TRBD1. Germline V gene data show CDR1 as ENHRY and CDR2 as SYGVKD. There are 13 residues in the CDR3. The trim removed 6 bases at V and 4 bases at J, leaving 5 bases unmatched. CDR3 residues: CAISRTGRYEQYF. In nucleotides, the CDR3 is TGTGCCATCAGCAGGACAGGGCGATACGAGCAGTACTTC.

V gene TRBV12-3 or TRBV12-4 combines with J gene TRBJ1-2; D perhaps matches TRBD1 (5 bases). The germline V and J ends were trimmed by 3 bases and 4 bases, with 15 bases remaining between them. The CDR3 covers 15 residues. The CDR3 DNA reads TGTGCCAGCAGTTTTAGCCAGCGGGGCCCCTATGGCTACACCTTC. Amino acid sequence: CASSFSQRGPYGYTF.

J is TRBJ2-5 and V is TRBV9; perhaps TRBD2 as D (5 bases). CDR3 size: 14 residues. Germline V gene data show CDR1 as SGDLS and CDR2 as YYNGEE. V dropped 0 bases and J dropped 5 bases, with 11 bases sitting between them. The CDR3 spells CASSVGIGGETQYF. The CDR3 DNA reads as TGTGCCAGCAGCGTAGGTATCGGCGGGGAGACCCAGTACTTC.

V and J are TRBV19 and TRBJ2-1; possible D gene TRBD1, 6 bases. The CDR3 sequence is 14 residues long. Germline values: CDR1 LNHDA, CDR2 SQIVND (reference sequence). DNA of the CDR3: TGTGACCTCGAGAGGGGGACCCTCTACAATGAGCAGTTCTTC. Residues: CDLERGTLYNEQFF. Variable domain in full (rest from reference TRBV19 and TRBJ2-1): DGGITQSPKYLFRKEGQNVTLSCEQNLNHDAMYWYRQDPGQGLRLIYYSQIVNDFQKGDIAEGYSVSREKKESFPLTVTSAQKNPTAFYLCDLERGTLYNEQFFGPGTRLTVL.

The chain has TRBV5-1 and TRBJ2-2; no clear D. V lost 0 bases and J lost 7, with 10 bases in between. Germline V CDR1 and CDR2: SGHRS, YFSETQ. This CDR3 comprises 14 residues. For the CDR3, the DNA is TGCGCCAGCAGCTTGGCCGAGAATAACGGGGAGCTGTTTTTT. Translated: CASSLAENNGELFF.

The rearrangement joins TRBV7-2 to TRBJ2-1, with 15 positions matching TRBD2. V dropped 5 bases and J dropped 1; count of bases not matched to a gene: 6. The CDR3 length is 18 residues. Germline CDR1 SGHTA, CDR2 FQGNSA. This CDR3 is CASSNPGTSGGSYNEQFF. In nucleotides, the CDR3 is TGTGCCAGCAGCAACCCAGGGACTAGCGGGGGGTCCTACAATGAGCAGTTCTTC.

This clonotype was seen only a few times. The chain is built from TRBV29-1 and TRBJ2-3; D unclear. The CDR3 runs 8 residues. Germline loops: CDR1 SQVTM, CDR2 ANQGSEA. The CDR3 is CTGDTQYF. CDR3 nucleotide sequence: TGCACCGGAGATACGCAGTATTTT.

The chain carries TRBV5-1 and TRBJ2-3; 7 bases agree with TRBD1. J lost 6 bases, V lost 5 bases, and 9 bases had no gene match. The CDR3 length is 14 residues. CDR1 and CDR2 from the germline V gene are SGHRS and YFSETQ. The CDR3 coding sequence is TGCGCCAGCAGTCCGGGACAGTACTCCGATACGCAGTATTTT. Translating it yields CASSPGQYSDTQYF.

V and J are TRBV5-1 and TRBJ2-7; TRBD2 might be the D (5 bases). The CDR3 runs to 13 residues. Germline assignment: CDR1 SGHRS and CDR2 YFSETQ. V shed 0 bases and J shed 10 bases, with 14 bases lying between them. The CDR3 DNA reads TGCGCCAGCAGCTTGGGGCAGCTGTCGGGACAGTACGTC. As protein: CASSLGQLSGQYV.

The chain carries TRBV7-9 and TRBJ1-5; TRBD1 matches at 8 bases. CDR1 is SEHNR, CDR2 FQNEAQ, per germline (reference sequence). There are 15 residues in the CDR3. Trimming took 4 bases from V and 6 from J; bases not matched to a gene: 8. CDR3 amino acids: CASSSGSGGSQPQHF. The DNA of the CDR3 is TGTGCCAGCAGCTCTGGATCAGGGGGCAGTCAGCCCCAGCATTTT. Variable domain in full (rest from reference TRBV7-9 and TRBJ1-5): DTGVSQNPRHKITKRGQNVTFRCDPISEHNRLYWYRQTLGQGPEFLTYFQNEAQLEKSRLLSDRFSAERPKGSFSTLEIQRTEQGDSAMYLCASSSGSGGSQPQHFGDGTRLSIL.

This rearrangement joins TRBV5-1 to TRBJ2-5, with D tentatively TRBD1 (6 bases). This CDR3 has 16 amino acids. The germline CDR1 and CDR2 sequences are SGHRS and YFSETQ. V gave up 4 bases and J gave up 3 bases, with 19 bases separating them. The CDR3 spells CASSLQPGQQEETQYF. CDR3 coding DNA: TGCGCCAGCAGCCTGCAACCGGGACAACAAGAAGAGACCCAGTACTTC. Combining the CDR3 with reference TRBV5-1 and TRBJ2-5 gives the whole variable domain KAGVTQTPRYLIKTRGQQVTLSCSPISGHRSVSWYQQTPGQGLQFLFEYFSETQRNKGNFPGRFSGRQFSNSRSEMNVSTLELGDSALYLCASSLQPGQQEETQYFGPGTRLLVL.

This clonotype was picked up a small number of times. The V gene is TRBV4-1, the J gene TRBJ1-2; D gene ambiguous. CDR1 MGHRA and CDR2 YSYEKL come from the germline V gene. CDR3 size: 13 residues. Trimming stripped 4 bases from V and 0 bases from J, with 6 bases between. This CDR3 is CASSPLANYGYTF. CDR3 in DNA: TGCGCCAGCAGCCCCTTAGCTAACTATGGCTACACCTTC.

The chain has TRBV15 and TRBJ2-3; 8 bases fit TRBD1. Trimming took 4 bases from V and 3 from J; bases not matched to a gene: 6. The CDR3 length is 15 residues. Germline V gives CDR1 LNHNV, CDR2 YYDKDF (reference sequence). CDR3 DNA sequence: TGTGCCACCAGCATTCAGGGGGCGCAAACAGATACGCAGTATTTT. The encoded protein is CATSIQGAQTDTQYF. The full variable domain, with the rest looked up from reference TRBV15 and TRBJ2-3, is DAMVIQNPRYQVTQFGKPVTLSCSQTLNHNVMYWYQQKSSQAPKLLFHYYDKDFNNEADTPDNFQSRRPNTSFCFLDIRSPGLGDTAMYLCATSIQGAQTDTQYFGPGTRLTVL.

This chain uses TRBV12-3 or TRBV12-4 with TRBJ2-1; unclear D gene. CDR3 length: 14 amino acids. Trimming shortened V by 7 bases and J by 7 bases, and 17 bases separated the two germline ends. The CDR3 bases are TGTGCCAGCACCTTACATGTTTCTGGAAATGAGCAGTTCTTC. Translating it yields CASTLHVSGNEQFF.